The source of this T cell receptor (beta chain) is a study of T cells in Graves' hyperthyroidism and ophthalmopathy. The CDR3 sequence is 14 residues long. Germline CDR1 reads ENHRY; CDR2 reads SYGVKD. The trim removed 5 bases at V and 0 bases at J, leaving 1 base unmatched. This clonotype showed up many times. Amplified TCR beta CDR3 regions derived from RNA transcripts. First-round RT-PCR with HTBI primers amplified the TCR CDR3 region. One entry per CDR3 protein, called by TCRdb with MiXCR from the multiplex PCR reads. Among 300,000 to 450,000 distinct CDR3 sequences listed, approximately 14% were seen once.

The TCR sequence derives from a woman aged 55-69 years with Graves' hyperthyroidism. Sequencing used blood. The V call is TRBV10-3, the J call TRBJ1-1; 9 bases match TRBD1. CDR3 region: CAISRTGVNTEAFF. DNA for the CDR3: TGTGCCATCAGTCGGACAGGGGTGAACACTGAAGCTTTCTTT.